The 11 T cell receptor beta chains below were found in one sample sequenced in a study of T-cell memory formation after mild COVID-19. In TCRdb, the 5' RACE reads were re-called with MiXCR into one record per CDR3 protein. The table has roughly 280,000 distinct CDR3 sequences, under 20% seen once. The material sequenced was PBMCs or a T cell subset sorted from them (not recorded which). Receptors originate from a man aged 18-30 years who had mild COVID-19 (a few samples of this study predate the infection). Cell type and time point are not known.

J is TRBJ2-2 and V is TRBV5-4, with 13 positions matching TRBD2. The CDR3 consists of 16 residues. After removal of 4 bases from V and 5 bases from J, the junction contained 5 bases not matched to a gene. The germline V gene has CDR1 SGHNT and CDR2 YYREEE (reference sequence). The CDR3 sequence: CASSPGLAGVTGELFF. The CDR3 DNA sequence: TGTGCCAGCAGCCCCGGACTAGCGGGGGTAACCGGGGAGCTGTTTTTT.

This clonotype came up many times. The chain uses TRBV5-5 and TRBJ2-3; TRBD1 matches at 7 bases. Germline assignment: CDR1 SGHKS and CDR2 YYEKEE (reference sequence). V lost 4 bases, J lost 5 bases, and 10 bases stayed unmatched. This CDR3 contains 15 residues. In DNA, the CDR3 is TGTGCCAGCAGCCCTATGACAGGGCTGGGAGATACGCAGTATTTT. This gives the protein CASSPMTGLGDTQYF.

V usage is TRBV7-9 and J usage is TRBJ2-1; D not certain. Germline V gene data show CDR1 as SEHNR and CDR2 as FQNEAQ (reference sequence). V lost 0 bases and J 4 bases, leaving 7 bases between the germline ends. CDR3 size: 14 residues. The CDR3 loop reads CASSLAYRYNEQFF. CDR3 nucleotides: TGTGCCAGCAGCTTAGCATACAGATACAATGAGCAGTTCTTC.

This clonotype was seen a handful of times. This chain uses TRBV12-3 or TRBV12-4 with TRBJ2-2, with D possibly matching TRBD2 (7 bases). Between the trimmed V and J ends, which lost 7 bases and 4 bases, there was a span of 10 bases. The CDR3 runs to 13 residues. The CDR3 bases are TGTGCCAGCAACGGGGGGCCCACCGGGGAGCTGTTTTTT. Translated: CASNGGPTGELFF.

A few counts support this clonotype. The chain uses TRBV7-3 and TRBJ2-7; tentative D call: TRBD1 (5 bases). V was clipped by 0 bases and J by 6 bases, with 15 bases between them. Germline CDR1 reads SGHTA; CDR2 reads FQGTGA. CDR3 length: 15 amino acids. The CDR3 here is CASSLTGPPTIEQYF. The CDR3 DNA sequence: TGTGCCAGCAGCTTAACGGGGCCCCCGACCATCGAGCAGTACTTC.

Ten or more counts support this clonotype. V and J are TRBV9 and TRBJ2-4; 8 positions match TRBD2. Trimming cost V 0 bases and J 6 bases; bases outside gene matches: 5. From germline, CDR1 is SGDLS and CDR2 YYNGEE. The length of the CDR3 is 15 residues. In DNA form, the CDR3 reads TGTGCCAGCAGCGTAGGGAGCGGGGGTGGAAACATTCAGTACTTC. This translates into CASSVGSGGGNIQYF.

The chain is built from TRBV5-1 and TRBJ1-6; D is perhaps TRBD1 (5 bases). This CDR3 is built from 14 residues. V gave up 4 bases and J gave up 8 bases, with 13 bases separating them. The germline gives CDR1 SGHRS, CDR2 YFSETQ. CDR3 nucleotide sequence: TGCGCCAGCAGCCTCCAGGGCGAGTATTCACCCCTCCACTTT. This encodes CASSLQGEYSPLHF.

This clonotype was counted only a few times. J is TRBJ2-1 and V is TRBV20-1, with 8 bases that match TRBD2. Per the germline V gene, CDR1 is DFQATT and CDR2 is SNEGSKA (reference sequence). V dropped 3 bases and J dropped 8; count of bases not matched to a gene: 3. The CDR3 has 12 residues. CDR3 amino acids: CSASGGADEQFF. CDR3 nucleotide sequence: TGCAGTGCTAGCGGGGGGGCCGATGAGCAGTTCTTC.

This clonotype was counted a few times. This chain joins TRBV18 and TRBJ2-7; no clear D gene. There are 13 residues in the CDR3. Germline CDR1 is KGHSH and CDR2 is LQKENI. The CDR3 sequence: CASSPGPSQPQDV. The CDR3, as DNA: TGTGCCAGCTCACCAGGGCCCTCCCAGCCCCAGGACGTC.

The table lists this clonotype with many counts. V gene TRBV7-2 combines with J gene TRBJ2-1; D may be TRBD1 or TRBD2 (6 bases each). Germline V gives CDR1 SGHTA, CDR2 FQGNSA. V was shortened by 5 bases and J by 10 bases, with 18 bases between the two germline ends. The CDR3 contains 14 residues. The CDR3 DNA reads as TGTGCCAGCAGCGGCTTACGGGGGCGAGGAGAGCAGTTCTTC. Encoded protein: CASSGLRGRGEQFF.

This clonotype was seen once. V gene TRBV5-1 combines with J gene TRBJ2-1; D call uncertain. The V and J ends lost 0 bases and 6 bases respectively, with 10 bases between them. This CDR3 spans 14 amino acids. Germline lookup yields CDR1 SGHRS and CDR2 YFSETQ. CDR3 nucleotides: TGCGCCAGCAGCTTGGGGCCGCCCCCCAATGAGCAGTTCTTC. This gives the protein CASSLGPPPNEQFF.